The 29 T cell receptor beta chains below come from one sample, sequenced in a study of control samples from healthy donors and cancer patients. Libraries were prepared by immunoSEQ multiplex PCR; TCRdb keeps only in-frame clonotypes and omits some of them. The sample lists fewer than 200,000 clones, roughly 94% seen once, with less than 15% in the top ten. Sequencing was performed on PBMCs. All receptors derive from a man aged 55 to 70 with colorectal cancer.

The V call is TRBV19, the J call TRBJ2-5; D is undetermined. Germline CDR1 and CDR2: LNHDA and SQIVND (reference sequence). Trimming took 5 bases from V and 3 from J, leaving 19 bases between them. CDR3 length: 16 residues. Here the CDR3 reads CASSSATPIGKETQYF. In DNA, the CDR3 is TGTGCCAGTAGTTCAGCGACTCCAATTGGAAAAGAGACCCAGTACTTC.

The chain joins TRBV2 to TRBJ2-7, with D uncertain. This CDR3 is built from 12 residues. Looked up from germline, CDR1 is SNHLY and CDR2 is FYNNEI. V lost 6 bases, J lost 4 bases, and 10 bases lay in between. The CDR3 region is CASRNSLYEQYF. CDR3 coding DNA: TGTGCCAGCAGGAACAGCCTTTACGAGCAGTACTTC.

V is TRBV10-1 and J is TRBJ2-6, with D perhaps TRBD1 (6 bases). V shed 6 bases and J shed 2 bases, with 20 bases lying between them. This CDR3 comprises 18 residues. The germline CDR1 and CDR2 sequences are WNHNN and SYGVQD (reference sequence). The CDR3 sequence: CASRAKQGLGTGANVLTF. The CDR3 DNA sequence: TGCGCCAGCAGAGCAAAACAGGGATTAGGTACTGGGGCCAACGTCCTGACTTTC.

The rearrangement uses TRBV5-4 and TRBJ2-7; 7 bases map to TRBD1. CDR3 length: 15 amino acids. V lost 2 bases to trimming and J lost 7 bases; unmatched junction nucleotides: 12. CDR1 SGHNT and CDR2 YYREEE come from the germline V gene (reference sequence). CDR3 residues: CASSFDRLTGLEQYF. The CDR3 coding sequence is TGTGCCAGCAGCTTCGACCGTTTGACAGGGCTAGAGCAGTACTTC.

The chain joins TRBV6-6 to TRBJ1-5; D not resolved. The germline V gene encodes CDR1 MNHNY and CDR2 SVGAGI (reference sequence). V was trimmed by 8 bases and J by 6 bases, leaving 14 bases between them. The CDR3 runs 13 residues. This CDR3 reads CASRPKGTQPQHF. The CDR3 DNA reads as TGTGCCAGCCGCCCAAAGGGCACTCAGCCCCAGCATTTT.

The CDR3 DNA sequence: TGTGCCAGCAGCTTAGGGGGCGCGGGGGCCCAGTTCTTC. This codes for CASSLGGAGAQFF. The chain links TRBV7-9 to TRBJ2-1, with a possible D match to TRBD2 (7 bases). Germline-derived CDR1 and CDR2 are SEHNR and FQNEAQ (reference sequence). The CDR3 runs to 13 residues. V was shortened by 1 base and J by 13 bases, with 14 bases between the two germline ends.

The chain uses TRBV7-9 and TRBJ2-3; no clear D gene. CDR1 and CDR2 from the germline V gene are SEHNR and FQNEAQ (reference sequence). The CDR3 covers 14 residues. Trimming left V 4 bases short and J 2 bases short, with 10 bases between. CDR3: CASSSSLLTDTQYF. CDR3 coding DNA: TGTGCCAGCAGCTCTTCGCTTCTCACAGATACGCAGTATTTT.

This chain joins TRBV10-3 and TRBJ1-1; a weak D match, TRBD1 (5 bases). CDR1 and CDR2 from the germline V gene are ENHRY and SYGVKD. The CDR3 runs to 15 residues. V lost 0 bases to trimming and J lost 1 base, with 9 bases between them. The CDR3 protein is CAISESRQGNTEAFF. CDR3 nucleotides: TGTGCCATCAGTGAGTCGCGTCAGGGGAACACTGAAGCTTTCTTT.

The V gene is TRBV5-4, the J gene TRBJ2-5; TRBD2 aligns across 8 bases. This CDR3 comprises 14 residues. V lost 0 bases to trimming and J lost 5 bases; unmatched junction nucleotides: 3. Germline CDR1 SGHNT, CDR2 YYREEE (reference sequence). CDR3 sequence (DNA): TGTGCCAGCAGCTTGGCGGCTAGCGGGGAGACCCAGTACTTC. Residues: CASSLAASGETQYF. Complete variable domain (other parts from reference TRBV5-4 and TRBJ2-5): ETGVTQSPTHLIKTRGQQVTLRCSSQSGHNTVSWYQQALGQGPQFIFQYYREEENGRGNFPPRFSGLQFPNYSSELNVNALELDDSALYLCASSLAASGETQYFGPGTRLLVL.

The rearrangement joins TRBV9 to TRBJ2-3, with 13 bases matching TRBD2. CDR1 is SGDLS, CDR2 YYNGEE, per germline. This CDR3 region has 18 residues. Trimming cost V 3 bases and J 1 base; bases outside gene matches: 8. The CDR3 spells CASSAGLAGRQRTDTQYF. DNA for the CDR3: TGTGCCAGCAGCGCGGGACTAGCGGGGCGCCAACGCACAGATACGCAGTATTTT.

In this sample, this clone turned up a few times. The chain combines TRBV10-3 with TRBJ2-3; TRBD2 agrees at 10 bases. V lost 0 bases and J lost 8; bases outside the gene matches: 5. The germline CDR1 and CDR2 sequences are ENHRY and SYGVKD. There are 15 residues in the CDR3. CDR3 sequence reads: CAISESGSGGITQYF. CDR3 DNA sequence: TGTGCCATCAGTGAGTCCGGTAGCGGGGGGATTACGCAGTATTTT.

The chain carries TRBV5-1 and TRBJ1-5, with D possibly TRBD1 on 5 matching bases. Trimming left V 1 base short and J 7 bases short, with 12 bases between. Germline assignment: CDR1 SGHRS and CDR2 YFSETQ. CDR3 length: 14 residues. This CDR3 reads CASSLRGAEQPQHF. The DNA of the CDR3 is TGCGCCAGCAGCTTGAGGGGCGCAGAGCAGCCCCAGCATTTT.

The rearrangement links TRBV18 to TRBJ2-1, with D possibly being TRBD1 or TRBD2 (5 bases each). This CDR3 is built from 14 residues. V dropped 2 bases and J dropped 8 bases, with 13 bases sitting between them. Germline lookup yields CDR1 KGHSH and CDR2 LQKENI. The chain's CDR3 is CASSPSQVGDEQFF. The DNA of the CDR3 is TGTGCCAGCTCACCATCTCAGGTGGGGGATGAGCAGTTCTTC.

Here the CDR3 reads CASRAGQGAGPLHF. DNA for the CDR3: TGTGCCAGCAGGGCGGGACAGGGGGCCGGCCCCCTCCACTTT. The V and J genes are TRBV27 and TRBJ1-6, with 12 bases lining up with TRBD1. Trimming cost V 6 bases and J 13 bases; bases outside gene matches: 7. The CDR3 length is 14 residues. Germline CDR1 is MNHEY and CDR2 is SMNVEV (reference sequence).

The chain joins TRBV29-1 to TRBJ2-7, with 12 bases fitting TRBD2. This CDR3 contains 13 residues. In germline, CDR1 is SQVTM, CDR2 ANQGSEA. V lost 4 bases to trimming and J lost 4 bases; unmatched junction nucleotides: 2. The CDR3 spells CSVASGGAYEQYF. The CDR3 region has the DNA TGCAGCGTTGCTAGCGGGGGGGCGTACGAGCAGTACTTC.

This rearrangement joins TRBV3-1 (or the pseudogene TRBV3-2) to TRBJ2-1; TRBD2 agrees at 8 bases. The length of the CDR3 is 15 residues. From germline, CDR1 is LGHDT and CDR2 YNNKEL (reference sequence). V lost 0 bases, J lost 9 bases, and 7 bases stayed unmatched. CDR3 region: CASSQEGLAATEQFF. As DNA, the CDR3 is TGTGCCAGCAGCCAAGAAGGACTAGCCGCTACTGAGCAGTTCTTC.

The chain couples TRBV11-2 to TRBJ2-7; D gene unclear. The germline gives CDR1 SGHAT, CDR2 FQNNGV. Trimming stripped 4 bases from V and 2 bases from J, with 6 bases between. CDR3 size: 12 residues. Written as DNA, the CDR3 is TGTGCCAGCAGCTCATCGCCCTACGAGCAGTACTTC. As protein: CASSSSPYEQYF.

This chain connects TRBV10-3 to TRBJ1-5, with a possible D match to TRBD1 (5 bases). This CDR3 contains 18 residues. The germline V gene encodes CDR1 ENHRY and CDR2 SYGVKD. V was shortened by 2 bases and J by 3 bases, with 20 bases between the two germline ends. The CDR3 is CAISETPMSRQNNQPQHF. CDR3 DNA: TGTGCCATCAGTGAGACTCCGATGTCGAGACAGAACAATCAGCCCCAGCATTTT.

Points on this clone: This sample includes further DNA sequences coding for the same CDR3. V usage is TRBV5-1 and J usage is TRBJ2-2; D tentatively reads TRBD1 or TRBD2 (6 bases each). V lost 6 bases and J 5 bases, leaving 17 bases between the germline ends. Germline V gives CDR1 SGHRS, CDR2 YFSETQ. CDR3 length: 15 amino acids. Here the CDR3 DNA reads TGCGCCAGCACCACGGGGGCTAGTGGGACCGGGGAGCTGTTTTTT. This encodes CASTTGASGTGELFF.

The chain has TRBV6-2 or TRBV6-3 and TRBJ2-2; D unclear. The V end was cut by 0 bases, the J end by 6 bases, with 8 bases between. In germline, CDR1 is MNHEY, CDR2 SVGEGT. The CDR3 consists of 14 residues. The CDR3 sequence: CASSYSRYPGELFF. The CDR3, as DNA: TGTGCCAGCAGTTACTCGAGGTACCCCGGGGAGCTGTTTTTT.

The gene calls are TRBV6-2 or TRBV6-3 and TRBJ2-2; 14 bases agree with TRBD2. Per germline, CDR1 MNHEY and CDR2 SVGEGT. The CDR3 runs to 16 residues. J was trimmed by 3 bases and V by 4 bases; bases with no gene match: 1. CDR3 in amino acids: CASSSGLAGDTGELFF. The CDR3 DNA is TGTGCCAGCAGTTCGGGACTAGCGGGGGACACCGGGGAGCTGTTTTTT.

This rearrangement joins TRBV6-1 to TRBJ2-7; D gene ambiguous. The CDR3 loop spans 13 amino acids. Between the trimmed V and J ends, which lost 2 bases and 4 bases, there was a span of 9 bases. CDR1 and CDR2 (germline): MNHNS, SASEGT. This CDR3 is CASSEWRWYEQYF. CDR3 in DNA: TGTGCCAGCAGTGAATGGCGTTGGTACGAGCAGTACTTC.

J is TRBJ2-5 and V is TRBV2; the D call may be TRBD1 or TRBD2 (6 bases each). In germline, CDR1 is SNHLY, CDR2 FYNNEI. V shed 11 bases and J shed 4 bases, with 17 bases lying between them. CDR3 length: 13 amino acids. CDR3: CALKKEGGETQYF. CDR3 DNA sequence: TGTGCCCTAAAGAAGGAGGGGGGAGAGACCCAGTACTTC. The variable domain in full, completed from reference TRBV2 and TRBJ2-5, reads EPEVTQTPSHQVTQMGQEVILRCVPISNHLYFYWYRQILGQKVEFLVSFYNNEISEKSEIFDDQFSVERPDGSNFTLKIRSTKLEDSAMYFCALKKEGGETQYFGPGTRLLVL.

This clone was counted once. The sample holds other DNA sequences that translate to the same CDR3. In nucleotides, the CDR3 is TGTGCCAGCAGTGAATCCGGCGGTACTGAAGCTTTCTTT. Protein sequence: CASSESGGTEAFF. This chain links TRBV6-1 with TRBJ1-1; D unclear. The CDR3 runs to 13 residues. The V gene's germline CDR1 is MNHNS and CDR2 SASEGT. V shed 2 bases and J shed 5 bases, with 9 bases lying between them.

In its sample, this clone was seen once. V and J are TRBV6-5 and TRBJ1-4, with TRBD1 identical over 9 bases. After removal of 5 bases from V and 4 bases from J, the junction contained 2 bases not matched to a gene. Germline V gene sequence: CDR1 MNHEY, CDR2 SVGAGI. This CDR3 comprises 14 residues. The CDR3 protein is CASSRDRVNEKLFF. CDR3 nucleotides: TGTGCCAGCAGTAGGGACAGGGTTAATGAAAAACTGTTTTTT.

The CDR3 loop reads CASSIGTKGYTF. The CDR3 nucleotides are TGTGCCAGTAGTATTGGGACGAAAGGCTACACCTTC. The rearrangement joins TRBV19 to TRBJ1-2; the D gene is possibly TRBD1 (5 bases). Trimming took off 3 bases at V and 8 bases at J, with 10 bases between the two ends. CDR3 length equals 12 residues. The germline V gene has CDR1 LNHDA and CDR2 SQIVND (reference sequence).

This chain joins TRBV6-2 or TRBV6-3 and TRBJ1-6; no definite D call. Germline V lookup: CDR1 MNHEY, CDR2 SVGEGT. This CDR3 contains 15 residues. Between the trimmed V and J ends, which lost 6 bases and 6 bases, there was a span of 15 bases. The CDR3 protein is CASSPHGSGNSPLHF. CDR3 sequence (DNA): TGTGCCAGCAGCCCCCACGGGAGCGGTAATTCACCCCTCCACTTT.

The genes are TRBV7-9 and TRBJ1-4; 9 bases map to TRBD1. The germline CDR1 and CDR2 sequences are SEHNR and FQNEAQ (reference sequence). J lost 8 bases, V lost 6 bases, and 7 bases had no gene match. This CDR3 has 14 residues. The CDR3 is CASRTQGAGEKLFF. CDR3 DNA: TGTGCCAGCAGGACACAGGGGGCCGGAGAAAAACTGTTTTTT.

V usage is TRBV27 and J usage is TRBJ1-6; D not resolved. The germline V gene has CDR1 MNHEY and CDR2 SMNVEV (reference sequence). Trimming took 7 bases from V and 7 from J, leaving 14 bases between them. The CDR3 runs to 14 residues. The CDR3 nucleotides read TGTGCCAGCACCCTCCAGCGCGGCAATTCACCCCTCCACTTT. Protein sequence: CASTLQRGNSPLHF.